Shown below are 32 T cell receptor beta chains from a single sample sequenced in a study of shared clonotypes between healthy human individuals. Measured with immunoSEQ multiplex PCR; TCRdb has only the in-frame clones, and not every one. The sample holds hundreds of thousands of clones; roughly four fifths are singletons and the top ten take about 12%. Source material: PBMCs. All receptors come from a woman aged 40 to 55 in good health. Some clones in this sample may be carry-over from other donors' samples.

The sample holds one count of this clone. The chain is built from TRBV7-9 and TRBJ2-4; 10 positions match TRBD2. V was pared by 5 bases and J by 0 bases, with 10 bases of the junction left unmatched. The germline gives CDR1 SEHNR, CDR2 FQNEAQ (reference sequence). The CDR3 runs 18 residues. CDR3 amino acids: CASSRTSGRGVAKNIQYF. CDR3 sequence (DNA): TGTGCCAGCAGCCGGACTAGCGGTAGGGGGGTAGCCAAAAACATTCAGTACTTC.

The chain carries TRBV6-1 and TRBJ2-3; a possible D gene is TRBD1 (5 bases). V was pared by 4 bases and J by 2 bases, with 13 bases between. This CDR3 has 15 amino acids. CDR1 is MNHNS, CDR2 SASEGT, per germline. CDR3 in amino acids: CASSANRLSTDTQYF. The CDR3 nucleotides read TGTGCCAGCAGTGCGAACAGGCTTTCCACAGATACGCAGTATTTT.

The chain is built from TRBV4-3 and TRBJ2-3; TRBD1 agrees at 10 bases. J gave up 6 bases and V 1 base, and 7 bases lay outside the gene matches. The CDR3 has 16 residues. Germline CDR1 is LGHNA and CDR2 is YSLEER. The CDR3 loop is CASSQARDRGMDTQYF. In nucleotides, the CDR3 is TGCGCCAGCAGCCAAGCTCGGGACAGGGGTATGGATACGCAGTATTTT.

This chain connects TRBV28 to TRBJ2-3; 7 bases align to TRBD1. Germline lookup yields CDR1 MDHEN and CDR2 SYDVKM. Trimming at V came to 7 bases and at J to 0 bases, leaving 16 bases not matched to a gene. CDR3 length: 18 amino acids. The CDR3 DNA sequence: TGTGCCAGCACCATTACAGGGGCCAAGGGGATAAGCACAGATACGCAGTATTTT. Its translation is CASTITGAKGISTDTQYF.

CDR3 bases: TGTGCCAGCAGTGCCCCAGGGGGGAGACGCGGGGAGCTGTTTTTT. Residues: CASSAPGGRRGELFF. The genes are TRBV28 and TRBJ2-2; D might be TRBD1 (7 bases). Per the germline V gene, CDR1 is MDHEN and CDR2 is SYDVKM. Trimming removed 5 bases at V and 7 bases at J, with 17 bases between. The CDR3 totals 15 residues.

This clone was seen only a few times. CDR3: CASSLSLAGGYNEQFF. The CDR3 DNA is TGCGCCAGCAGCTTGAGCCTAGCGGGAGGCTACAATGAGCAGTTCTTC. The rearrangement links TRBV5-1 to TRBJ2-1, with 11 bases identical to TRBD2. The V and J ends lost 1 base and 3 bases, in that order; junction bases with no gene match: 3. Germline values: CDR1 SGHRS, CDR2 YFSETQ. The CDR3 is made up of 16 amino acids.

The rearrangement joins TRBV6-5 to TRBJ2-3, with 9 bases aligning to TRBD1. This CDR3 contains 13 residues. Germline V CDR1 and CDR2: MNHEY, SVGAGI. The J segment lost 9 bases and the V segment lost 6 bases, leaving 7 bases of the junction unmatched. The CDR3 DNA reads TGTGCCAGCAGCCTACAGGGGGCTTGGACGCAGTATTTT. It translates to CASSLQGAWTQYF.

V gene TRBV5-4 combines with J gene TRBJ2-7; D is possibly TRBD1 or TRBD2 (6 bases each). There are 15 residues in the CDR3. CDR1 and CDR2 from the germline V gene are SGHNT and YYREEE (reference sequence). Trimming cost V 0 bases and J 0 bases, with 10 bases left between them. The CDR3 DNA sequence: TGTGCCAGCAGCTTGGGAGGGGGGAACTCCTACGAGCAGTACTTC. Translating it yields CASSLGGGNSYEQYF.

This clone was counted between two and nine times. The CDR3 here is CASSPYPPEAFF. The DNA for the CDR3 is TGTGCCAGCTCACCATACCCCCCTGAAGCTTTCTTT. The chain uses TRBV18 and TRBJ1-1; D gene ambiguous. CDR3 length equals 12 residues. Trimming shortened V by 2 bases and J by 6 bases, and 7 bases separated the two germline ends. The germline V gene encodes CDR1 KGHSH and CDR2 LQKENI.

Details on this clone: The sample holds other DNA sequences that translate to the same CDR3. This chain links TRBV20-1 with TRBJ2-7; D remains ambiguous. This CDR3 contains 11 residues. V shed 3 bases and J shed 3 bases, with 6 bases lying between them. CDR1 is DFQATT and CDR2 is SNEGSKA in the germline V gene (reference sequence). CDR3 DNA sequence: TGCAGTGCTAGGTTAAGCTACGAGCAGTACTTC. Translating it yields CSARLSYEQYF.

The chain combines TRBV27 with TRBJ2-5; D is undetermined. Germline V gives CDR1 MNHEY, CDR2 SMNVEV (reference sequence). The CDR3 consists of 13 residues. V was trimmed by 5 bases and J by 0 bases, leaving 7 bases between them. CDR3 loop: CASSPQNQETQYF. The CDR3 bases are TGTGCCAGCAGTCCACAGAACCAAGAGACCCAGTACTTC.

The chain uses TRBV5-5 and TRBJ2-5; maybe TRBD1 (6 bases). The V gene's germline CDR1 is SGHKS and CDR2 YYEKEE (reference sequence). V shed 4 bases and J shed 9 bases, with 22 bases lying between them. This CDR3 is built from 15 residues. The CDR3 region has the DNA TGTGCCAGCAGCCCGCCCGGACAGCCGGTAACGGCCCAGTACTTC. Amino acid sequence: CASSPPGQPVTAQYF.

DNA for the CDR3: TGTGCCAGCAGCCGAGGGACTAGCGGGAGTAGCAATGAGCAGTTCTTC. Translation: CASSRGTSGSSNEQFF. V usage is TRBV11-2 and J usage is TRBJ2-1, with TRBD2 matching 14 bases. The V gene end was trimmed by 5 bases and the J gene end by 6 bases; junction bases not matched to a gene: 6. Germline V CDR1 and CDR2: SGHAT, FQNNGV. CDR3 length equals 16 residues.

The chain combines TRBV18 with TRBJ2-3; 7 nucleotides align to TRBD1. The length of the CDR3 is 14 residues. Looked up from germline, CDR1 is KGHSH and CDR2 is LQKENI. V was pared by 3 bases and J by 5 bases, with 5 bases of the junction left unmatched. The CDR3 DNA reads TGTGCCAGCTCACCGACAGGGAGCGGAGATACGCAGTATTTT. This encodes CASSPTGSGDTQYF.

CDR3 bases: TGTGCCAGCAGCCCGTCCTCCTACAATGAGCAGTTCTTC. Translated, it gives CASSPSSYNEQFF. This chain joins TRBV5-4 and TRBJ2-1; no clear D. This CDR3 contains 13 residues. Trimming left V 4 bases short and J 0 bases short, with 5 bases between. From germline, CDR1 is SGHNT and CDR2 YYREEE (reference sequence).

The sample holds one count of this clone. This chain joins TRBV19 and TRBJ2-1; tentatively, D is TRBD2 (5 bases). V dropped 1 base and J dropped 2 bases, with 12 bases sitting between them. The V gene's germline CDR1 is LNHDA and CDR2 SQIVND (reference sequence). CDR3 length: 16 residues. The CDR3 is CASSIVAGQPYNEQFF. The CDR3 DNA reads TGTGCCAGTAGTATAGTGGCGGGTCAACCCTACAATGAGCAGTTCTTC.

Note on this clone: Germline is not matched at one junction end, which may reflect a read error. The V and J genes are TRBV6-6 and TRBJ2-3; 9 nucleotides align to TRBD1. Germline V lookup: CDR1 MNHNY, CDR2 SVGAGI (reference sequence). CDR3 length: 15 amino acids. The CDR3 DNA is TGTGCCAGCAGTCCCCGGACAGGGGCGACAGGTACGCAGTATTTT. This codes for CASSPRTGATGTQYF.

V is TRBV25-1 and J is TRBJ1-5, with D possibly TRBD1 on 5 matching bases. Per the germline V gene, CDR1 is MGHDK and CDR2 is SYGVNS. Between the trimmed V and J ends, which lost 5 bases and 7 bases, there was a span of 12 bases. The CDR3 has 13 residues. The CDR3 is CASSMGGGQPQHF. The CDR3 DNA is TGTGCCAGCAGTATGGGGGGAGGGCAGCCCCAGCATTTT.

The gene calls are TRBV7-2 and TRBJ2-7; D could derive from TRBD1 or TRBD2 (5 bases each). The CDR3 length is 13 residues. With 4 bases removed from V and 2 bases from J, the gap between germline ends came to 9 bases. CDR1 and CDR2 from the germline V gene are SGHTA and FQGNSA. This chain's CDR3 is CASSWGTPYEQYF. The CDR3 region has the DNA TGTGCCAGCAGCTGGGGGACGCCCTACGAGCAGTACTTC.

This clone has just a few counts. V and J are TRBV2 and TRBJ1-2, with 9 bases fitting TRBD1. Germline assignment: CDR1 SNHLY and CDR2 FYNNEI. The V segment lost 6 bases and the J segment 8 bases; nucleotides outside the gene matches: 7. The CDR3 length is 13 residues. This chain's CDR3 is CASSNRGRKGYTF. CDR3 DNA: TGTGCCAGCAGCAACAGGGGGCGCAAAGGCTACACCTTC. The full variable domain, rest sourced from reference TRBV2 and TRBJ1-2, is EPEVTQTPSHQVTQMGQEVILRCVPISNHLYFYWYRQILGQKVEFLVSFYNNEISEKSEIFDDQFSVERPDGSNFTLKIRSTKLEDSAMYFCASSNRGRKGYTFGSGTRLTVV.

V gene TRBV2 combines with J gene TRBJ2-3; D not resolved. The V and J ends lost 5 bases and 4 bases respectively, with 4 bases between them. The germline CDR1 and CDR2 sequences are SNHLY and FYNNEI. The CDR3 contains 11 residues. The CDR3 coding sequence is TGTGCCAGCAGTATAGCAGATACGCAGTATTTT. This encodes CASSIADTQYF. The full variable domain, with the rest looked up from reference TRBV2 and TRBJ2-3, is EPEVTQTPSHQVTQMGQEVILRCVPISNHLYFYWYRQILGQKVEFLVSFYNNEISEKSEIFDDQFSVERPDGSNFTLKIRSTKLEDSAMYFCASSIADTQYFGPGTRLTVL.

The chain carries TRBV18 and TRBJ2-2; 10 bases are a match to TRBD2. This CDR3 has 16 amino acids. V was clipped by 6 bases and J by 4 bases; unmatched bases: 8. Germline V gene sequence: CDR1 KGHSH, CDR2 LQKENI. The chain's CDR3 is CASSPSGSFGTGELFF. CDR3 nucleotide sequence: TGTGCCAGCTCGCCTAGCGGGAGTTTTGGCACCGGGGAGCTGTTTTTT. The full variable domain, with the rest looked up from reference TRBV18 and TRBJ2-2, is NAGVMQNPRHLVRRRGQEARLRCSPMKGHSHVYWYRQLPEEGLKFMVYLQKENIIDESGMPKERFSAEFPKEGPSILRIQQVVRGDSAAYFCASSPSGSFGTGELFFGEGSRLTVL.

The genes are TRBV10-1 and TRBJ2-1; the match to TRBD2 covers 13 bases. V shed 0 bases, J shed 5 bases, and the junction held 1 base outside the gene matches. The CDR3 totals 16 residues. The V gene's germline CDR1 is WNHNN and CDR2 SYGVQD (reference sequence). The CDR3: CASSESGTSGNNEQFF. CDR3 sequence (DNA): TGCGCCAGCAGTGAGTCCGGGACTAGCGGGAACAATGAGCAGTTCTTC.

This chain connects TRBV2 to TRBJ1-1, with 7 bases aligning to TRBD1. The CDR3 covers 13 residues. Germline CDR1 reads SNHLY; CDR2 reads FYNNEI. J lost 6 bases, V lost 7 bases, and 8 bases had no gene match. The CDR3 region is CASKNQGGSEAFF. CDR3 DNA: TGTGCCAGCAAAAATCAGGGGGGGTCTGAAGCTTTCTTT.

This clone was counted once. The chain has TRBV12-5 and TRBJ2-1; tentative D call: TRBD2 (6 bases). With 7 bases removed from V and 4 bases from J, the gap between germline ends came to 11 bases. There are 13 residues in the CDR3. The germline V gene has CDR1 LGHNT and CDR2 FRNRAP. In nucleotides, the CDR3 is TGTGCTAGTGCTGGTAGCGGTTACAATGAGCAGTTCTTC. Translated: CASAGSGYNEQFF.

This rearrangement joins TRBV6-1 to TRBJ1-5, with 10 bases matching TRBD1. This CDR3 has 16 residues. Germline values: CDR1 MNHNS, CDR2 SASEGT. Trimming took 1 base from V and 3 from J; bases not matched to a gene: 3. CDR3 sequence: CASSEEDRGPNQPQHF. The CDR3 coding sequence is TGTGCCAGCAGTGAAGAAGACAGGGGGCCCAATCAGCCCCAGCATTTT.

The CDR3 nucleotides are TGTGCCAGCAGCTCCGGACTAGCGGGAGGGGGCACAGATACGCAGTATTTT. This gives the protein CASSSGLAGGGTDTQYF. The chain has TRBV7-2 and TRBJ2-3; 15 positions match TRBD2. The V gene's germline CDR1 is SGHTA and CDR2 FQGNSA. The V segment lost 4 bases and the J segment 1 base; nucleotides outside the gene matches: 3. This CDR3 has 17 amino acids.

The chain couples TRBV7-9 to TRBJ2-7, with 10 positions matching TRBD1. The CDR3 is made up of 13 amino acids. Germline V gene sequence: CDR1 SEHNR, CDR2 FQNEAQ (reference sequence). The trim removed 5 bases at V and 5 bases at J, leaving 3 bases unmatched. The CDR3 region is CASSATGGDEQYF. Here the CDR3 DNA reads TGTGCCAGCAGCGCGACAGGGGGCGACGAGCAGTACTTC.

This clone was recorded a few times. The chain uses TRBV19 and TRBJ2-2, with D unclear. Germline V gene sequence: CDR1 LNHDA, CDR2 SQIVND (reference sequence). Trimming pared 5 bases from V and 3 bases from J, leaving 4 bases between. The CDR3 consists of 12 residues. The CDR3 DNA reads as TGTGCCAGTAGTGGCTACACCGGGGAGCTGTTTTTT. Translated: CASSGYTGELFF.

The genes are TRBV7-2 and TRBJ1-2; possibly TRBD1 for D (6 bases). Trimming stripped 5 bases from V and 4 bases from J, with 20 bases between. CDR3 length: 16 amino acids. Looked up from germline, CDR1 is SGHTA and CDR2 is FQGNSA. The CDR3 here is CASSLRGGAGGYGYTF. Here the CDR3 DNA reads TGTGCCAGCAGCCTTAGAGGGGGGGCGGGCGGCTATGGCTACACCTTC.

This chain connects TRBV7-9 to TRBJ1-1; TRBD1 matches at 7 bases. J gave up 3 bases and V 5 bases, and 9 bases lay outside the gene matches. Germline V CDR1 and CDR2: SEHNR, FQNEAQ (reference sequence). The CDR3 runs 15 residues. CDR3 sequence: CASSADRVMDTEAFF. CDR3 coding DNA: TGTGCCAGCAGCGCAGACAGGGTGATGGACACTGAAGCTTTCTTT.

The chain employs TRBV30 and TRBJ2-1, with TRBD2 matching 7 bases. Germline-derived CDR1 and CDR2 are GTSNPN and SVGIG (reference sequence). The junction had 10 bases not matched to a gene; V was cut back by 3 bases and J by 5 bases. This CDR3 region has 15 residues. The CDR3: CAWRPQWGRDNEQFF. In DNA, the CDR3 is TGTGCCTGGAGGCCCCAGTGGGGGAGGGACAATGAGCAGTTCTTC.